This note documents a single TCR beta chain sequence. Its target is unknown. These data are taken from a study of T cell responses to AZD1222 COVID-19 vaccine. Germline values: CDR1 LGHNA, CDR2 YNFKEQ. The CDR3 contains 14 residues. V dropped 0 bases and J dropped 4 bases, with 9 bases sitting between them. The repertoire was sequenced with immunoSEQ multiplex PCR; TCRdb's copy has only in-frame clones and lacks some. The sample carries about 180,000 clones, just over 85% recorded once. Study-level points and caveats: Regions left unmutated in variants are reportedly the target of nearly half of spike-specific TCRs. At study baseline, merely six AZD1222 recipients were seropositive. Clonal diversity was possibly underestimated, and the donors were mostly white British, with more females. Mapped onto spike, vaccine-associated CD4 TCRs spanned it and were dominant at 160-218 and 743-854.

V usage is TRBV4-2 and J usage is TRBJ1-1; D uncertain. The sample here was peripheral blood, taken on day 0 of AZD1222 vaccination. The clonotype comes from an adult in good health. This CDR3 is CASSQEVSVTEAFF. For the CDR3, the DNA is TGTGCCAGCAGCCAAGAGGTCTCCGTCACTGAAGCTTTCTTT.